These T cell receptor beta chains were read from a single sample in a study of CD8+CD57+ T cells in acquired aplastic anemia. TCRdb itself ran the reads through MiXCR, one entry per CDR3 protein. Here the sample spans more than 200,000 distinct CDR3 sequences, about half being singletons. Sequencing was carried out using sorted CD4+, CD8+, or CD8+CD57+ T cells (not recorded which) from PBMCs. These receptors originate from a human donor with aplastic anemia. Each CDR3 is given with its conserved first and last residue. Fields, in order: CDR3 protein, CDR3 DNA, J gene, D gene, V gene, clone size. D genes are given only for firm matches. Not every row has a clone size; where given, it reads once, few, many or a size class.

CDR3: CASTGLSQETQYF
DNA: TGTGCCAGCACCGGACTTTCCCAAGAGACCCAGTACTTC
J: TRBJ2-5
D: NA
V: TRBV12-3/TRBV12-4
size: many

CDR3: CSAREGYTDTQYF
DNA: TGCAGTGCTAGGGAGGGGTACACAGATACGCAGTATTTT
J: TRBJ2-3
D: NA
V: TRBV20-1
size: NA

CDR3: CVVRPGPMNTEAFF
DNA: TGCGTCGTTCGGCCGGGGCCCATGAACACTGAAGCTTTCTTT
J: TRBJ1-1
D: NA
V: TRBV29-1
size: few

CDR3: CASSLAPASYEQYF
DNA: TGTGCCAGCAGCTTAGCGCCAGCCTCCTACGAGCAGTACTTC
J: TRBJ2-7
D: NA
V: TRBV7-6
size: NA

CDR3: CASSEVRGYGYTF
DNA: TGTGCCAGCAGTGAAGTCAGGGGCTATGGCTACACCTTC
J: TRBJ1-2
D: NA
V: TRBV6-1
size: NA

CDR3: CASVAGGPYEQYF
DNA: TGTGCTAGCGTAGCGGGGGGGCCCTACGAGCAGTACTTC
J: TRBJ2-7
D: TRBD2
V: TRBV25-1
size: NA

CDR3: CASRAQGAGYSNQPQHF
DNA: TGTGCCAGCAGAGCACAGGGGGCTGGCTATAGCAATCAGCCCCAGCATTTT
J: TRBJ1-5
D: TRBD1
V: TRBV6-6
size: many

CDR3: CASSYQETQYF
DNA: TGTGCCAGCAGCTATCAAGAGACCCAGTACTTC
J: TRBJ2-5
D: NA
V: TRBV7-2
size: NA

CDR3: CASSIKTGRTEAFF
DNA: TGTGCCAGTAGTATAAAGACAGGGCGCACTGAAGCTTTCTTT
J: TRBJ1-1
D: TRBD1
V: TRBV19
size: many

CDR3: CASSLGEAGEKLFF
DNA: TGTGCCAGCAGTTTAGGGGAGGCTGGTGAAAAACTGTTTTTT
J: TRBJ1-4
D: NA
V: TRBV12-3/TRBV12-4
size: many

CDR3: CASSSPGQGGVETQYF
DNA: TGTGCCAGCAGCTCACCGGGACAGGGGGGAGTGGAGACCCAGTACTTC
J: TRBJ2-5
D: TRBD1
V: TRBV7-9
size: NA

CDR3: CASSVALREPDLYGYTF
DNA: TGTGCCAGCAGCGTAGCCCTCAGGGAACCCGACCTCTATGGCTACACCTTC
J: TRBJ1-2
D: NA
V: TRBV2
size: NA

CDR3: CASSTGQVGERKIGYTF
DNA: TGTGCCAGCAGTACCGGACAGGTGGGCGAGAGGAAGATTGGCTACACCTTC
J: TRBJ1-2
D: TRBD1
V: TRBV6-5
size: NA

CDR3: CASSRAGTSSEDEQFF
DNA: TGTGCCAGCAGCCGTGCCGGGACTAGCTCCGAGGATGAGCAGTTCTTC
J: TRBJ2-1
D: TRBD2
V: TRBV7-2
size: NA

CDR3: CASSQGRGQPQHF
DNA: TGTGCCAGCAGCCAAGGGAGGGGACAGCCCCAGCATTTT
J: TRBJ1-5
D: NA
V: TRBV4-1
size: many

CDR3: CASSTGSEQYF
DNA: TGTGCCAGCAGTACTGGTAGCGAGCAGTACTTC
J: TRBJ2-7
D: NA
V: TRBV10-1
size: NA

CDR3: CASSFRTGLFGDTEAFF
DNA: TGTGCCAGCAGTTTTAGAACAGGCCTTTTTGGAGACACTGAAGCTTTCTTT
J: TRBJ1-1
D: NA
V: TRBV27
size: NA

CDR3: CASSPGQGAGGYEQYF
DNA: TGCGCCAGCAGCCCCGGACAGGGGGCTGGAGGCTACGAGCAGTACTTC
J: TRBJ2-7
D: TRBD1
V: TRBV5-1
size: NA

CDR3: CASSEGWGGSNQPQHF
DNA: TGTGCCAGCAGTGAAGGGTGGGGGGGGAGCAATCAGCCCCAGCATTTT
J: TRBJ1-5
D: NA
V: TRBV6-1
size: few

CDR3: CASSLRGRGKYEQYF
DNA: TGTGCCAGCAGCTTGAGGGGGCGGGGGAAGTACGAGCAGTACTTC
J: TRBJ2-7
D: NA
V: TRBV5-5
size: NA

CDR3: CSVEEGLAYNEQFF
DNA: TGCAGCGTTGAGGAGGGACTAGCCTACAATGAGCAGTTCTTC
J: TRBJ2-1
D: TRBD2
V: TRBV29-1
size: NA

CDR3: CASGPWGTSRYEQYF
DNA: TGTGCCAGCGGGCCCTGGGGGACCTCCCGCTACGAGCAGTACTTC
J: TRBJ2-7
D: NA
V: TRBV13
size: few